This T cell receptor (beta chain) appears in the sequencing data of a study of T-cell reconstitution after alpha-beta-depleted transplantation in children. The ends were cut back, 1 base at V and 0 bases at J, with 15 bases in the middle. This CDR3 has 17 residues. The germline V gene has CDR1 SEHNR and CDR2 FQNEAQ (reference sequence). Preparation of the TCRbeta library involved a method that used unique molecular identifiers. TCRdb fed the PCR reads into MiXCR, producing one record per CDR3 protein. The top ten clones hold about 2.1% of a sample with about 460,000 distinct CDR3 sequences, roughly a tenth of them seen once. This clonotype was found many times.

The clonotype comes from a child under 10 years old with inherited bone marrow failure, due to receive a stem cell transplant. The chain couples TRBV7-9 to TRBJ1-1; D is unresolved. Source: PBMCs, taken before TCRalphabeta/CD19-depleted stem cell transplant. This chain's CDR3 is CASSLVVHPQVNTEAFF. Written as DNA, the CDR3 is TGTGCCAGCAGCTTAGTTGTCCACCCCCAAGTGAACACTGAAGCTTTCTTT.